One and the same sample provided the 25 T cell receptor beta chains below, sequenced in a study of beta chain features in type 1 diabetes. As every portion of the isolated RNA was reverse transcribed, the sequencing read expressed TCRB transcripts. Method: immunoSEQ multiplex PCR; TCRdb's copy keeps in-frame clones and lacks some. Of some 500,000 clones listed, about an eighth are singletons. Sequences were obtained from naive CD4+ T cells from blood. These receptors came from a woman younger than 35 in good health.

This clone has a handful of counts. CDR3 nucleotide sequence: TGTGCTAGTGGTTGGGACAGGGGCGATGAGCAGTTCTTC. This translates into CASGWDRGDEQFF. This chain joins TRBV12-5 and TRBJ2-1; TRBD1 matches 10 bases. The CDR3 contains 13 residues. Germline CDR1 and CDR2: LGHNT and FRNRAP. Trimming took 4 bases from V and 8 from J; bases not matched to a gene: 2.

In its sample, this clone was seen a few times. The chain joins TRBV7-9 to TRBJ1-5, with a weak D call TRBD1 (5 bases). The CDR3 is 14 amino acids. V lost 4 bases and J 4 bases, leaving 11 bases between the germline ends. Per germline, CDR1 SEHNR and CDR2 FQNEAQ (reference sequence). The CDR3 DNA sequence: TGTGCCAGCAGCTCGCCGGACAAGAATCAGCCCCAGCATTTT. It translates to CASSSPDKNQPQHF.

The V gene is TRBV5-1, the J gene TRBJ2-1; 7 bases line up with TRBD2. Germline CDR1 is SGHRS and CDR2 is YFSETQ. CDR3 size: 13 residues. V was clipped by 2 bases and J by 6 bases; unmatched bases: 2. CDR3 in DNA: TGCGCCAGCAGCTTACTAGCGCCCAATGAGCAGTTCTTC. Translation gives CASSLLAPNEQFF. The entire variable domain, with the rest obtained from reference TRBV5-1 and TRBJ2-1, is as follows: KAGVTQTPRYLIKTRGQQVTLSCSPISGHRSVSWYQQTPGQGLQFLFEYFSETQRNKGNFPGRFSGRQFSNSRSEMNVSTLELGDSALYLCASSLLAPNEQFFGPGTRLTVL.

This sequence joins TRBV10-3 and TRBJ1-1, with 9 bases lining up with TRBD1. This CDR3 spans 13 amino acids. Germline loops: CDR1 ENHRY, CDR2 SYGVKD. The V and J ends lost 7 bases and 4 bases, in that order; junction bases with no gene match: 4. CDR3 sequence reads: CAITGQGFTEAFF. DNA for the CDR3: TGTGCCATCACGGGACAGGGATTCACTGAAGCTTTCTTT.

With regard to this clone: The conserved phenylalanine or tryptophan normally closing the CDR3 is absent here, so this likely arose from a read error. The DNA is omitted, as the CDR3 cannot be located on it reliably, and the CDR3 follows TCRdb's listing. The chain recombines TRBV4-3 with TRBJ2-7; the D call of TRBD1 is as the table states it, not checked on the DNA. The CDR3 extends over 11 residues, inclusive of both ends. CDR1 is LGHNA, CDR2 YSLEER, per germline. CDR3 in amino acids: CASSQERQGIL.

In its sample, this clone was seen a few times. The chain is built from TRBV14 and TRBJ2-7; possibly TRBD1 for D (6 bases). Per the germline V gene, CDR1 is SGHDN and CDR2 is FVKESK. V gave up 3 bases and J gave up 0 bases, with 12 bases separating them. CDR3 length: 15 residues. The CDR3 DNA follows: TGTGCCAGCAGCCAGAGGGACACCAGCTCCTACGAGCAGTACTTC. Residues: CASSQRDTSSYEQYF. Full variable domain (missing parts from reference TRBV14 and TRBJ2-7): EAGVTQFPSHSVIEKGQTVTLRCDPISGHDNLYWYRRVMGKEIKFLLHFVKESKQDESGMPNNRFLAERTGGTYSTLKVQPAELEDSGVYFCASSQRDTSSYEQYFGPGTRLTVT.

Here the CDR3 reads CASSYSTANTEAFF. In DNA, the CDR3 is TGTGCCAGCAGTTACTCGACAGCGAACACTGAAGCTTTCTTT. The chain combines TRBV6-5 with TRBJ1-1, with D possibly matching TRBD1 (5 bases). The V and J ends lost 0 bases and 1 base respectively, with 6 bases between them. The germline CDR1 and CDR2 sequences are MNHEY and SVGAGI. There are 14 residues in the CDR3.

This clone came up many times. The chain combines TRBV15 with TRBJ1-4; D unresolved. Trimming took 5 bases from V and 7 from J, leaving 14 bases between them. The CDR3 has 14 residues. Germline CDR1 is LNHNV and CDR2 is YYDKDF (reference sequence). The CDR3 protein is CATSGRSLSEKLFF. As DNA, the CDR3 is TGTGCCACCAGCGGACGGTCCTTAAGTGAAAAACTGTTTTTT.

This sequence joins TRBV2 and TRBJ2-7; 8 bases are shared with TRBD2. J gave up 5 bases and V 3 bases, and 9 bases lay outside the gene matches. The germline CDR1 and CDR2 sequences are SNHLY and FYNNEI. CDR3 size: 15 residues. The CDR3 DNA reads TGTGCCAGCAGTGAGGAAGGGCTAGCGGGCAACGAGCAGTACTTC. Translation gives CASSEEGLAGNEQYF.

This clone was observed many times. The chain joins TRBV29-1 to TRBJ1-1; D uncertain. Germline lookup yields CDR1 SQVTM and CDR2 ANQGSEA. There are 13 residues in the CDR3. The V end was cut by 6 bases, the J end by 3 bases, with 14 bases between. CDR3 region: CSVRTPSDTEAFF. The CDR3 coding sequence is TGCAGCGTAAGGACGCCGAGTGACACTGAAGCTTTCTTT.

This clone was found a few times. V gene TRBV29-1 combines with J gene TRBJ1-2; TRBD1 matches at 7 bases. The trim removed 2 bases at V and 4 bases at J, leaving 13 bases unmatched. Germline values: CDR1 SQVTM, CDR2 ANQGSEA. The CDR3 sequence is 16 residues long. CDR3 nucleotides: TGCAGCGTTGAAAGTTCCATAGGGGGCGCCCTCTATGGCTACACCTTC. Residues: CSVESSIGGALYGYTF.

This chain joins TRBV7-9 and TRBJ1-5; D not resolved. Germline values: CDR1 SEHNR, CDR2 FQNEAQ (reference sequence). Trimming pared 1 base from V and 4 bases from J, leaving 5 bases between. The CDR3 contains 13 residues. CDR3 amino acids: CASSLEQNQPQHF. The CDR3 DNA reads as TGTGCCAGCAGCTTAGAACAGAATCAGCCCCAGCATTTT.

V gene TRBV14 combines with J gene TRBJ1-2; TRBD1 is a possible D gene (6 bases). Germline lookup yields CDR1 SGHDN and CDR2 FVKESK. The CDR3 covers 14 residues. Trimming left V 1 base short and J 7 bases short, with 13 bases between. As DNA, the CDR3 is TGTGCCAGCAGCCAAGGATTCCGGGACACTGGCTACACCTTC. Translated, it gives CASSQGFRDTGYTF.

The V call is TRBV19, the J call TRBJ2-3; D unresolved. This CDR3 is built from 13 residues. V lost 7 bases, J lost 8 bases, and 16 bases lay in between. CDR1 and CDR2 (germline): LNHDA, SQIVND (reference sequence). The CDR3 reads CASNTQTGRTQYF. CDR3 in DNA: TGTGCCAGTAACACCCAGACTGGTCGTACGCAGTATTTT.

The rearrangement links TRBV29-1 to TRBJ2-7; D may be TRBD1 (6 bases). The CDR3 loop spans 12 amino acids. The V gene's germline CDR1 is SQVTM and CDR2 ANQGSEA. With 3 bases removed from V and 3 bases from J, the gap between germline ends came to 9 bases. The CDR3 protein is CSVEGQDYEQYF. CDR3 coding DNA: TGCAGCGTTGAGGGACAAGACTACGAGCAGTACTTC.

This rearrangement joins TRBV23-1 to TRBJ2-3; D not resolved. TRBV23-1 falls under the ORF class, with uncertain function. Trimming shortened V by 3 bases and J by 1 base, and 8 bases separated the two germline ends. This CDR3 comprises 14 residues. The CDR3 spells CASSHSACTDTQYF. Written as DNA, the CDR3 is TGCGCCAGCAGTCATTCAGCATGCACAGATACGCAGTATTTT.

This clone was seen a few times. The chain uses TRBV4-2 and TRBJ2-1; D is undetermined. From germline, CDR1 is LGHNA and CDR2 YNFKEQ. CDR3 length: 13 residues. The V and J ends lost 1 base and 5 bases respectively, with 6 bases between them. In nucleotides, the CDR3 is TGTGCCAGCAGCCAAGGTTTGGACAATGAGCAGTTCTTC. The encoded protein is CASSQGLDNEQFF.

The V call is TRBV19, the J call TRBJ1-5, with TRBD1 identical over 8 bases. The V gene end was trimmed by 3 bases and the J gene end by 7 bases; junction bases not matched to a gene: 5. The CDR3 runs 14 residues. Germline loops: CDR1 LNHDA, CDR2 SQIVND (reference sequence). The CDR3 nucleotides are TGTGCCAGTAGTATCAGGTCAGGGGGCCAGCCCCAGCATTTT. Amino acids: CASSIRSGGQPQHF.

This clone has at least ten counts. The chain recombines TRBV30 with TRBJ2-2; D gene uncertain. V lost 0 bases to trimming and J lost 1 base, with 9 bases between them. Germline CDR1 and CDR2: GTSNPN and SVGIG (reference sequence). The CDR3 sequence is 15 residues long. CDR3 sequence reads: CAWSVGLLNTGELFF. CDR3 coding DNA: TGTGCCTGGAGTGTGGGATTACTGAACACCGGGGAGCTGTTTTTT.

The rearrangement uses TRBV5-4 and TRBJ2-3; D not certain. Deletions cut 0 bases from V and 0 bases from J, with 17 bases between. CDR1 and CDR2 (germline): SGHNT, YYREEE (reference sequence). The CDR3 runs 18 residues. Here the CDR3 reads CASSLEAALLTSTDTQYF. DNA for the CDR3: TGTGCCAGCAGCTTGGAGGCCGCCCTCCTCACTAGCACAGATACGCAGTATTTT.

There are a few counts of this clone. The rearrangement uses TRBV5-1 and TRBJ2-3; unclear D gene. Per the germline V gene, CDR1 is SGHRS and CDR2 is YFSETQ. CDR3 size: 15 residues. V lost 1 base, J lost 6 bases, and 15 bases lay in between. The chain's CDR3 is CASSLKASLGDTQYF. The CDR3 DNA is TGCGCCAGCAGCTTGAAAGCGTCCCTAGGGGATACGCAGTATTTT. The full variable domain, rest sourced from reference TRBV5-1 and TRBJ2-3, is KAGVTQTPRYLIKTRGQQVTLSCSPISGHRSVSWYQQTPGQGLQFLFEYFSETQRNKGNFPGRFSGRQFSNSRSEMNVSTLELGDSALYLCASSLKASLGDTQYFGPGTRLTVL.

The genes are TRBV29-1 and TRBJ2-1, with TRBD2 as a possible D gene (5 bases). Trimming cost V 2 bases and J 2 bases, with 10 bases left between them. This CDR3 contains 14 residues. CDR1 is SQVTM and CDR2 is ANQGSEA in the germline V gene. CDR3 sequence reads: CSVESWRTYNEQFF. CDR3 coding DNA: TGCAGCGTTGAAAGTTGGAGGACCTACAATGAGCAGTTCTTC.

This chain connects TRBV19 to TRBJ2-7, with TRBD1 matching over 7 bases. The CDR3 is made up of 13 amino acids. With V trimmed by 9 bases and J by 7 bases, 12 bases remained unmatched. The germline gives CDR1 LNHDA, CDR2 SQIVND (reference sequence). The DNA for the CDR3 is TGTGCCAGCAATACAGGGGCCACTGGGGAGCAGTACTTC. Its protein is CASNTGATGEQYF.

This rearrangement joins TRBV5-1 to TRBJ2-7; D is unclear. The CDR3 is 15 amino acids. V lost 0 bases and J lost 0, with 10 bases in between. Germline V gives CDR1 SGHRS, CDR2 YFSETQ. CDR3 amino acids: CASSLVFRSSYEQYF. CDR3 coding DNA: TGCGCCAGCAGCTTGGTCTTCAGGAGCTCCTACGAGCAGTACTTC.

This clone has just a few counts. V usage is TRBV7-9 and J usage is TRBJ2-5; 9 bases align to TRBD2. This CDR3 is built from 15 residues. V lost 2 bases, J lost 5 bases, and 6 bases stayed unmatched. The V gene's germline CDR1 is SEHNR and CDR2 FQNEAQ (reference sequence). This chain's CDR3 is CASSLIAGVRETQYF. In DNA form, the CDR3 reads TGTGCCAGCAGCTTAATAGCGGGAGTACGGGAGACCCAGTACTTC.